A single sample is the source of the 16 T cell receptor beta chains below, sequenced in a study of shared clonotypes between healthy human individuals. Naive CD8 cells comprised CD45RO-negative, CCR7-positively selected cells, excluding terminally differentiated effector memory CD45RA+ cells. TCRdb's copy holds only in-frame clones and misses some; the assay was immunoSEQ multiplex PCR. Of millions of clones listed, about 95% are singletons. The sequenced material came from naive CD8+ T cells sorted from blood. Receptor source: a man younger than 35 in good health.

The chain employs TRBV7-9 and TRBJ2-1; TRBD2 matches 10 bases. Germline V gene sequence: CDR1 SEHNR, CDR2 FQNEAQ (reference sequence). The CDR3 contains 17 residues. Trimming took 0 bases from V and 8 from J; bases not matched to a gene: 10. The CDR3 protein is CASSLAPSGSFSHEQFF. The DNA of the CDR3 is TGTGCCAGCAGCTTAGCCCCTAGCGGGAGTTTTTCACATGAGCAGTTCTTC.

The chain employs TRBV25-1 and TRBJ2-7; no definite D call. The length of the CDR3 is 13 residues. Deletions cut 7 bases from V and 6 bases from J, with 16 bases between. Germline values: CDR1 MGHDK, CDR2 SYGVNS. CDR3 nucleotides: TGTGCCAGCACTCCGTCGCTGGCTACCGAGCAGTACTTC. It specifies CASTPSLATEQYF.

The table lists this clone with a count of one. V gene TRBV6-1 combines with J gene TRBJ2-1; D not certain. The germline gives CDR1 MNHNS, CDR2 SASEGT. V gave up 2 bases and J gave up 4 bases, with 9 bases separating them. The CDR3 is made up of 14 amino acids. The CDR3 here is CASSEWLGYNEQFF. CDR3 coding DNA: TGTGCCAGCAGTGAATGGTTGGGGTACAATGAGCAGTTCTTC.

This clone has just one count. The rearrangement links TRBV28 to TRBJ2-3, with 13 bases aligning to TRBD2. In germline, CDR1 is MDHEN, CDR2 SYDVKM. The V segment lost 4 bases and the J segment 0 bases; nucleotides outside the gene matches: 19. The CDR3 covers 22 residues. This CDR3 reads CASSSLTPLAGGPIISTDTQYF. The CDR3 DNA is TGTGCCAGCAGTTCCCTTACCCCACTAGCGGGAGGGCCCATTATTAGCACAGATACGCAGTATTTT.

DNA of the CDR3: TGCAGCGTTGCGGACCCCTACGAGCAGTACTTC. It is translated as CSVADPYEQYF. This chain links TRBV29-1 with TRBJ2-7; D remains unclear. The CDR3 covers 11 residues. The ends were cut back, 4 bases at V and 2 bases at J, with 6 bases in the middle. Germline V gene lookup returns CDR1 SQVTM and CDR2 ANQGSEA.

About this clone: Additional DNA sequences in this sample encode the identical CDR3. V is TRBV7-9 and J is TRBJ2-3; D remains ambiguous. Germline CDR1 is SEHNR and CDR2 is FQNEAQ (reference sequence). The CDR3 spans 13 residues. Deletions cut 3 bases from V and 0 bases from J, with 4 bases between. CDR3 protein: CASSFYSTDTQYF. The DNA of the CDR3 is TGTGCCAGCAGCTTCTACAGCACAGATACGCAGTATTTT.

In this sample, this clone turned up many times. The chain carries TRBV30 and TRBJ1-2; D not certain. Deletions cut 0 bases from V and 1 base from J, with 12 bases between. CDR3 size: 15 residues. Per the germline V gene, CDR1 is GTSNPN and CDR2 is SVGIG (reference sequence). The CDR3 is CAWSVARRLNYGYTF. The CDR3 bases are TGTGCCTGGAGTGTAGCGCGACGGCTTAACTATGGCTACACCTTC. Combining the CDR3 with reference TRBV30 and TRBJ1-2 gives the whole variable domain SQTIHQWPATLVQPVGSPLSLECTVEGTSNPNLYWYRQAAGRGLQLLFYSVGIGQISSEVPQNLSASRPQDRQFILSSKKLLLSDSGFYLCAWSVARRLNYGYTFGSGTRLTVV.

V and J are TRBV13 and TRBJ2-7, with TRBD1 identical over 8 bases. V lost 4 bases, J lost 5 bases, and 4 bases stayed unmatched. The CDR3 extends over 13 amino acids. Looked up from germline, CDR1 is PRHDT and CDR2 is FYEKMQ (reference sequence). In nucleotides, the CDR3 is TGTGCCAGCAGCTCTCCGACAGGGGACGAGCAGTACTTC. Its protein is CASSSPTGDEQYF.

The DNA for the CDR3 is TGTGCCAGCAGCTTGTGGACAGGGAGACCTAGCTCCTATAATTCACCCCTCCACTTT. Its protein product is CASSLWTGRPSSYNSPLHF. The rearrangement links TRBV7-9 to TRBJ1-6; TRBD1 matches 8 bases. This CDR3 spans 19 amino acids. V lost 3 bases and J lost 0; bases outside the gene matches: 10. CDR1 and CDR2 from the germline V gene are SEHNR and FQNEAQ (reference sequence).

V gene TRBV6-4 combines with J gene TRBJ2-7; D may be TRBD1 or TRBD2 (7 bases each). The germline CDR1 and CDR2 sequences are MRHNA and SNTAGT. V lost 6 bases and J lost 4, with 25 bases in between. The CDR3 covers 17 residues. The DNA for the CDR3 is TGTGCCAGCAGGACCCGGGGAGGGGGCGTAGTAGTGTACGAGCAGTACTTC. This encodes CASRTRGGGVVVYEQYF.

The chain employs TRBV15 and TRBJ2-3; maybe TRBD2 (6 bases). CDR3 length equals 14 residues. CDR1 is LNHNV and CDR2 is YYDKDF in the germline V gene (reference sequence). The ends were cut back, 1 base at V and 3 bases at J, with 8 bases in the middle. The CDR3 spells CATSRASGTDTQYF. The CDR3 DNA follows: TGTGCCACCAGCAGAGCGAGCGGGACAGATACGCAGTATTTT.

The J gene is TRBJ2-7, the V gene TRBV9; 8 nucleotides match TRBD2. The V segment lost 0 bases and the J segment 5 bases; nucleotides outside the gene matches: 7. The CDR3 has 15 amino acids. Per germline, CDR1 SGDLS and CDR2 YYNGEE. The CDR3 nucleotides read TGTGCCAGCAGCGTAGACGGGGGGGCCGGCGACGAGCAGTACTTC. This sequence encodes CASSVDGGAGDEQYF.

V usage is TRBV7-2 and J usage is TRBJ2-1; no clear D. The germline V and J ends were trimmed by 1 base and 7 bases, with 8 bases remaining between them. The CDR3 is 13 amino acids. Per germline, CDR1 SGHTA and CDR2 FQGNSA. CDR3 residues: CASSLGLGNEQFF. The DNA for the CDR3 is TGTGCCAGCAGCTTAGGCTTGGGTAATGAGCAGTTCTTC.

There are a few counts of this clone. Additional DNA sequences in this sample encode the identical CDR3. V usage is TRBV9 and J usage is TRBJ1-2; unclear D gene. With 6 bases removed from V and 2 bases from J, the gap between germline ends came to 14 bases. The CDR3 length is 14 residues. Looked up from germline, CDR1 is SGDLS and CDR2 is YYNGEE. For the CDR3, the DNA is TGTGCCAGCACCCTCGGTGGAGGGAACTATGGCTACACCTTC. Its protein is CASTLGGGNYGYTF.

The chain has TRBV4-1 and TRBJ2-2; 7 bases line up with TRBD2. This CDR3 comprises 15 residues. Trimming cost V 1 base and J 4 bases; bases outside gene matches: 3. Germline V gives CDR1 MGHRA, CDR2 YSYEKL. The CDR3, as DNA: TGCGCCAGCAGCCAAGCGGGACTACCCACCGGGGAGCTGTTTTTT. Protein: CASSQAGLPTGELFF.

The chain couples TRBV5-1 to TRBJ1-4; D is unresolved. V lost 0 bases, J lost 5 bases, and 8 bases lay in between. The CDR3 runs to 14 residues. Germline-derived CDR1 and CDR2 are SGHRS and YFSETQ. DNA for the CDR3: TGCGCCAGCAGCTTGGACGGTTCCAATGAAAAACTGTTTTTT. Amino acid sequence: CASSLDGSNEKLFF.